This TCR beta chain was documented in a study of spatial heterogeneity in lung cancer. Study results and limitations: For expanded intratumoral alpha and beta TCRs, counts tracked tumor mutation counts.

Every TCR cDNA molecule bore its own unique molecular identifier. TCRdb reprocessed the 5' RACE reads via MiXCR and lists one record per CDR3 protein. The sample has approximately 94,000 distinct CDR3 sequences, roughly 4.5% seen once. CDR3 length: 14 amino acids. The V end was cut by 0 bases, the J end by 7 bases, with 12 bases between. Germline V lookup: CDR1 LGHDT, CDR2 YNNKEL (reference sequence). Time point reported: sample taken at primary tumor resection. Samples were obtained from some 70 donors, all untreated early-stage non-small cell lung cancer patients. This clonotype showed up many times. Its antigen is unknown.

V gene TRBV3-1 combines with J gene TRBJ2-5, with a weak D call TRBD1 (5 bases). This TCR was sampled from a male donor with early-stage non-small cell lung cancer. Here the sequenced sample was lung tumor tissue, taken at surgery. CDR3: CASSQEDRYGTQYF. In DNA form, the CDR3 reads TGTGCCAGCAGCCAAGAAGACAGATACGGGACCCAGTACTTC.